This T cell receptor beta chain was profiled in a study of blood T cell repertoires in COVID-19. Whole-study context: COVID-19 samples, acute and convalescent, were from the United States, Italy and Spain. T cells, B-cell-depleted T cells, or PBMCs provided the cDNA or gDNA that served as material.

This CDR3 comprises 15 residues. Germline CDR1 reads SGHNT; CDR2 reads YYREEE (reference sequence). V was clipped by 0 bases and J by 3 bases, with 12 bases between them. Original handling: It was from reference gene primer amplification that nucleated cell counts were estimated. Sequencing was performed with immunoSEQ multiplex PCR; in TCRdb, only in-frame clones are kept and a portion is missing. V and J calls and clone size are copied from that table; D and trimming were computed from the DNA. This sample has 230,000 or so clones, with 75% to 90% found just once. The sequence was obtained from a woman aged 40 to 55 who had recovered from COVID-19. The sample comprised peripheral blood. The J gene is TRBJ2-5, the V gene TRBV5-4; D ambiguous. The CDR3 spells CASSLVTARKETQYF. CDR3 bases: TGTGCCAGCAGCTTGGTTACGGCCAGGAAAGAGACCCAGTACTTC.